One T cell receptor (beta chain) is described in this entry. Antigen unknown. The treatment is: about 20 received Ad26.COV2.S at low or high dose, single or two shots; a few received placebo; per-sample allocation not given. The samples were gathered on day 63 after the first injection of vaccine or placebo. This record comes from a study of Ad26.COV2.S vaccination and SARS-CoV-2 variants. TCRdb keeps only in-frame clones here, not all; method: immunoSEQ multiplex PCR. The sample has hundreds of thousands of clones; 80% to 95% are singletons. The study, taken as a whole, reports: It was reported that spike-specific CD8+ and CD4+ T cell responses were substantially broad after vaccination.

The CDR3 is 17 residues long. Germline-derived CDR1 and CDR2 are SEHNR and FQNEAQ (reference sequence). V was cut by 2 bases and J by 0 bases, with 11 bases left in between. The source is a person aged 18 to 59 who received the Ad26.COV2.S COVID-19 vaccine or a placebo. The chain links TRBV7-9 to TRBJ1-6; D call uncertain. The source was peripheral blood, collected in a trial of Ad26.COV2.S vaccine versus placebo. The DNA for the CDR3 is TGTGCCAGCAGCTTATGGCAGCTGAGCTCCTATAATTCACCCCTCCACTTT. It is translated as CASSLWQLSSYNSPLHF.